This T cell receptor beta chain stems from a study of T cells in Graves' hyperthyroidism and ophthalmopathy. Study background: Upon initial diagnosis and before any treatment, peripheral blood was collected.

Amplification of TCR beta CDR3 regions used RNA as the template. In the first-round RT-PCR of the TCR CDR3, the HTBI primer set was used. TCRdb itself ran the multiplex PCR reads through MiXCR, one entry per CDR3 protein. The sample shows roughly 740,000 distinct CDR3 sequences, around 17% of them seen only once. Germline V gene sequence: CDR1 MDHEN, CDR2 SYDVKM. CDR3 length equals 14 residues. V trimming: 10 bases; J trimming: 9 bases; junction bases outside the gene matches: 10. This clonotype was detected many times. Antigen unknown. Subjects aged 18 to 65 presented with newly diagnosed hyperthyroidism of less than 2 months' duration. General observations from the study: By a 13 V-J model, ophthalmopathy was set apart from stable hyperthyroidism.

This clonotype was sampled from a man in his late teens or twenties with Graves' hyperthyroidism. The specimen was blood. The chain couples TRBV28 to TRBJ1-6; 9 nucleotides agree with TRBD1. The CDR3: CATLWRTGVSPLHF. Here the CDR3 DNA reads TGTGCCACCTTATGGAGGACAGGGGTTTCACCCCTCCACTTT.